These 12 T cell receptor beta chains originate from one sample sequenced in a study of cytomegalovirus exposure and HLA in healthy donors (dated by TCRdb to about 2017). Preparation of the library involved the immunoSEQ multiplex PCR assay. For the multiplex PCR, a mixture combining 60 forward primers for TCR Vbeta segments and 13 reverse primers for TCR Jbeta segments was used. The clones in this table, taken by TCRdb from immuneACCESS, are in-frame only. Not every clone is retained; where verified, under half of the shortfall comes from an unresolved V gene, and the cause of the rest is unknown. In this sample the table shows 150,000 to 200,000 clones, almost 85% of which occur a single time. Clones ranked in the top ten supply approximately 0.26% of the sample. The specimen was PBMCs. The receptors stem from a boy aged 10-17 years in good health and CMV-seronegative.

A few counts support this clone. DNA for the CDR3: TGCGCCAGCAGTCAAGTCAAGGCTAGCGGGAGGGGTTTGGACACCGGGGAGCTGTTTTTT. It is translated as CASSQVKASGRGLDTGELFF. The rearrangement joins TRBV23-1 to TRBJ2-2; 12 bases map to TRBD2. TRBV23-1 is identified as an open reading frame with a role that is uncertain. The CDR3 has 20 residues. The V segment lost 2 bases and the J segment 3 bases; nucleotides outside the gene matches: 13.

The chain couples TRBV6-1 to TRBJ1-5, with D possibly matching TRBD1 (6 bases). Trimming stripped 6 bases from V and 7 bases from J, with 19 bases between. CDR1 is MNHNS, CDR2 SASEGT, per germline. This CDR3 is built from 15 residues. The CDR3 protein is CASRMGQNFQQPQHF. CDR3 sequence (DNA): TGTGCCAGCAGGATGGGACAAAACTTCCAACAGCCCCAGCATTTT.

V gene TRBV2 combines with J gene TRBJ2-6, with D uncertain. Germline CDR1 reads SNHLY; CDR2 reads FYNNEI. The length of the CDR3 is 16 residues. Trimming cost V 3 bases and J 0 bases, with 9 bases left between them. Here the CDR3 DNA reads TGTGCCAGCAGTGATCCAGGATACTCTGGGGCCAACGTCCTGACTTTC. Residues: CASSDPGYSGANVLTF.

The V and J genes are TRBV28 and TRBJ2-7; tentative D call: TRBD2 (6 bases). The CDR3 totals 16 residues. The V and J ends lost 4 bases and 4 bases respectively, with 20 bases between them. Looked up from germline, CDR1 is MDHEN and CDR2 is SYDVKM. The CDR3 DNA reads TGTGCCAGCAGTTCCCTGGACTACCTCAACTTATACGAGCAGTACTTC. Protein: CASSSLDYLNLYEQYF.

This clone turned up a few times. Here the CDR3 reads CASSRADRGTGELFF. In DNA form, the CDR3 reads TGTGCCAGCAGCCGAGCAGATAGGGGGACCGGGGAGCTGTTTTTT. The chain couples TRBV7-2 to TRBJ2-2; tentatively, D is TRBD1 (6 bases). The CDR3 is 15 residues long. Germline V gene data show CDR1 as SGHTA and CDR2 as FQGNSA. V was clipped by 5 bases and J by 5 bases, with 15 bases between them.

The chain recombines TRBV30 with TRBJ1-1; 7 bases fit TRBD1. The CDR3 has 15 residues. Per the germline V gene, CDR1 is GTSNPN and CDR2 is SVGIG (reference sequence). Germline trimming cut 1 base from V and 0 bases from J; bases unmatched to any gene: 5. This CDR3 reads CAWSAGGHLNTEAFF. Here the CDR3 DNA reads TGTGCCTGGAGTGCAGGGGGACACTTGAACACTGAAGCTTTCTTT.

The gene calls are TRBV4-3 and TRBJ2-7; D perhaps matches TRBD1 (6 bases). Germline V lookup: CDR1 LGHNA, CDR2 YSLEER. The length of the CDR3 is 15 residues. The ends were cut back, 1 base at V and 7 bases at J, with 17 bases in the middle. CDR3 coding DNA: TGCGCCAGCAGCCAAGGCCCCGGGACAAAAGGGGAGCAGTACTTC. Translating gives CASSQGPGTKGEQYF.

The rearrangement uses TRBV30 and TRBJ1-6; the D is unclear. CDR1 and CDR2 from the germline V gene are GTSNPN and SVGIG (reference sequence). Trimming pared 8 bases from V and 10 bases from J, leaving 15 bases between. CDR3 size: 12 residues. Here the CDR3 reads CAGRGLRSPLHF. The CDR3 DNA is TGTGCCGGACGGGGTCTGCGATCACCCCTCCACTTT.

CDR3 in DNA: TGCGCCAGCGGACTGAGACAGGGGGGAAATCAGCCCCAGCATTTT. It encodes CASGLRQGGNQPQHF. The V and J genes are TRBV23-1 and TRBJ1-5; 9 nucleotides line up with TRBD1. TRBV23-1 belongs to the ORF category, with a function that is uncertain. With 8 bases clipped from V and 4 bases from J, the junction kept 9 bases outside the gene matches. The CDR3 is made up of 15 amino acids.

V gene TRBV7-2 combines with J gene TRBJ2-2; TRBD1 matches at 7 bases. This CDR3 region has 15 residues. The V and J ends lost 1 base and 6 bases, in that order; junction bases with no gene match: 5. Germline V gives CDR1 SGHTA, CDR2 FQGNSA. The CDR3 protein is CASSLGTGGSGELFF. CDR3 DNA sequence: TGTGCCAGCAGCTTAGGGACAGGAGGATCCGGGGAGCTGTTTTTT.

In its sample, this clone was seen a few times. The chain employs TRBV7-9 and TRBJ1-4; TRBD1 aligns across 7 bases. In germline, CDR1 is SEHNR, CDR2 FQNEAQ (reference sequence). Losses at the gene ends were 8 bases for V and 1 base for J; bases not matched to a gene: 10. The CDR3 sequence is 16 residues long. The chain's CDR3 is CASQGGQLGTNEKLFF. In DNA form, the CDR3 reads TGTGCCAGCCAGGGGGGACAGTTAGGAACTAATGAAAAACTGTTTTTT.

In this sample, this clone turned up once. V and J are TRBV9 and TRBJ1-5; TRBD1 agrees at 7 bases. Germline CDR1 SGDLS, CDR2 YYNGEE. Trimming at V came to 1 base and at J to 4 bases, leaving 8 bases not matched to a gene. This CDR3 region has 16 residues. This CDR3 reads CASSVRGRGWNQPQHF. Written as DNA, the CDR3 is TGTGCCAGCAGCGTAAGGGGCAGGGGGTGGAATCAGCCCCAGCATTTT.